This T cell receptor (beta chain) came from a study of cytomegalovirus exposure and HLA in healthy donors. Study-wide results and limits: Accurate HLA-A and HLA-B prediction from TCR beta sequences was reported for most subjects.

PCR used 60 Vbeta primers and 13 Jbeta primers. Here immunoSEQ multiplex PCR was the method, and the copy in TCRdb shows in-frame clones only, minus some. The repertoire holds some 150,000 clones, with about 80% as singletons. This CDR3 region has 14 residues. CDR1 and CDR2 (germline): SNHLY, FYNNEI. J lost 4 bases, V lost 7 bases, and 4 bases had no gene match. As to this clone: What it binds is unknown.

This clonotype was obtained from a man in his thirties or forties in good health and CMV-seropositive. Material for sequencing was PBMCs. J is TRBJ2-2 and V is TRBV2; 9 bases are shared with TRBD1. The CDR3 here is CASTHRGPTGELFF. CDR3 sequence (DNA): TGTGCCAGCACACACAGGGGGCCCACCGGGGAGCTGTTTTTT.